These T cell receptor beta chains were read from a single sample in a study of technical replicates of blood from a handful of donors. This table comes from immunoSEQ multiplex PCR, and its TCRdb copy is limited to in-frame clones, with some not included. This table holds some 87,000 clones, approximately 97% found once. What was sequenced was T cells isolated from PBMCs. The receptors were gathered from a human donor in good health. Both conserved end residues are trimmed from each CDR3. A D gene is named only where the DNA matches it firmly.

V gene	J gene	D gene	CDR3 length	CDR3 protein
TRBV10-1	TRBJ1-5	-	13	ASSESRDGNQPQH
TRBV15	TRBJ1-2	TRBD1	15	ATSTNRDSVRLYGYT
TRBV28	TRBJ2-1	-	12	ASTSNRLSHQQF
TRBV5-1	TRBJ2-3	TRBD2	15	ASSDGTSGGLTDTQY
TRBV11-2	TRBJ1-3	-	12	ASSSPRSGNTIY
TRBV28	TRBJ1-4	-	12	ASSFGGLVEKLF
TRBV19	TRBJ1-5	-	12	ASRHDSSNQPQH
TRBV27	TRBJ2-5	-	12	ASSLVGYQETQY
TRBV4-1	TRBJ2-1	-	13	ASSHAGTANNEQF
TRBV10-1	TRBJ2-3	-	11	ASRRDSTDTQY
TRBV10-3	TRBJ2-2	TRBD1	13	AMRGQGASTGELF
TRBV7-9	TRBJ2-1	TRBD2	11	ASRTSEYNEQF
TRBV2	TRBJ1-2	-	15	ASSGPAEPDTSYGYT
TRBV30	TRBJ1-6	TRBD1	13	AWSQTGEGYSPLH
TRBV1	TRBJ2-3	-	14	TSSQEGAGYTDTQY
TRBV5-3	TRBJ1-1	TRBD1	15	ARGLEKTGGENTEAF
TRBV27	TRBJ1-2	TRBD1	12	ASSFGQGFYGYT
TRBV5-1	TRBJ2-2	TRBD2	12	ASKTSGSTGELF
TRBV9	TRBJ1-2	-	10	ASSYSGFGYT
TRBV7-3	TRBJ2-2	TRBD2	13	ASRETSGDTGELF
TRBV28	TRBJ2-5	TRBD1	14	ASSFPPRTGQETQY
TRBV5-1	TRBJ2-1	-	10	ASRSGGNEQF
TRBV4-1	TRBJ2-5	-	15	ASSQDAPADSPETQY
TRBV10-3	TRBJ2-7	TRBD1	13	AISDPGTGIYEQY
TRBV5-1	TRBJ2-7	-	11	ASSLGDFYEQY
TRBV4-1	TRBJ1-1	-	15	ASSQAVAGYMNTEAF
TRBV19	TRBJ2-6	-	14	ASSTGRSGGANVLT
TRBV19	TRBJ1-2	-	14	ASSIEGHLGSYGYT
TRBV30	TRBJ2-3	-	12	AWSPGLGTDTQY
TRBV6-1	TRBJ2-3	TRBD1	13	ASSPGTGGTDTQY
TRBV5-1	TRBJ2-6	-	15	ASFQGSWSSGANVLT
TRBV28	TRBJ2-1	-	14	ASSLSGAASYNEQF
TRBV7-6	TRBJ2-7	-	13	ASSLRQSRSYEQY
TRBV5-1	TRBJ2-3	TRBD2	14	ASSFGTSGSGDTQY
TRBV5-6	TRBJ2-3	TRBD2	15	ASSLLVAGGPADTQY
TRBV10-1	TRBJ2-3	-	12	ASSKGLLTDTQY
TRBV7-9	TRBJ1-4	-	12	ASSSGVVGEKLF
TRBV6-5	TRBJ1-1	-	12	ASSYSGGAGEAF
TRBV27	TRBJ2-7	-	15	ASSSYLGQGGVDEQY
TRBV10-3	TRBJ2-7	TRBD2	11	AISGLAGNEQY
TRBV7-9	TRBJ2-7	-	13	ASSPNSRLTYEQY
TRBV5-4	TRBJ1-1	-	12	ASSFLGGKTEAF
TRBV28	TRBJ2-7	TRBD1	10	ASNRGTYEQY
TRBV28	TRBJ2-2	TRBD1	16	ASNVAPETGLATGELF
TRBV5-1	TRBJ2-7	-	14	ASSLAGGIISYEQY
TRBV4-1	TRBJ2-4	TRBD1	13	ASSQPTGAKNIQY
TRBV28	TRBJ2-5	TRBD1	14	ASRTGGTGAEETQY
TRBV10-3	TRBJ2-7	TRBD1	13	AISEEPGQEYGRR
TRBV2	TRBJ1-2	TRBD1	13	ASSETGGLGYGYT
TRBV27	TRBJ1-1	-	12	ASSPPGGFTEAF